This T cell receptor (beta chain) was captured in a study of cytomegalovirus exposure and HLA in healthy donors. Findings of the study overall: Immune exposure information available was restricted to CMV serostatus. HLA allele associations emerged for under 20,000 TCR beta sequences in a later analysis, at 0.05 false discovery rate.

In regard to this clone: Its antigen is undetermined.

This CDR3 comprises 15 residues. The germline CDR1 and CDR2 sequences are SGHRS and YFSETQ. V lost 7 bases, J lost 0 bases, and 14 bases lay in between. Primers included in the PCR were 60 Vbeta and 13 Jbeta primers. Sequencing was performed with immunoSEQ multiplex PCR; in TCRdb, only in-frame clones are kept and a portion is missing. Its listing shows about 72,000 clones. The sample was PBMCs. The sequence was obtained from a man aged 40-49 years in good health and CMV-seronegative. The chain uses TRBV5-1 and TRBJ1-3; no clear D gene. CDR3 in DNA: TGCGCCAGCGCCCCGGCGGCGGACTCTGGAAACACCATATATTTT. Amino acids: CASAPAADSGNTIYF.